Sequencing of this T cell receptor beta chain was carried out in a study of glioma-infiltrating T cells. The iRepertoire nested amplicon-rescue multiplex PCR amplified TCR alpha and beta CDR3s from RNA. Tissue mRNA or PBMC total RNA, 100-400 ng, went into one-step reverse transcription and amplification. TCRdb re-called the multiplex PCR reads through MiXCR, storing one row per CDR3 protein. The sample lists a few hundred thousand distinct CDR3 sequences, about 40% occurring once. The length of the CDR3 is 15 residues. Germline-derived CDR1 and CDR2 are MDHEN and SYDVKM. Trimming at V came to 4 bases and at J to 6 bases, leaving 10 bases not matched to a gene. This clonotype was counted at least ten times.

V gene TRBV28 combines with J gene TRBJ2-7; TRBD1 agrees at 9 bases. This receptor was taken from a human donor with low-grade glioma or glioblastoma, undergoing nonglioma brain surgery, or in good health (not recorded which). Specimen: glioma tissue, nonneoplastic brain tissue, or PBMCs (not recorded which). CDR3 nucleotides: TGTGCCAGCAGTTCGAGACGACAGGGGGGCGTCGAGCAGTACTTC. Its protein is CASSSRRQGGVEQYF.